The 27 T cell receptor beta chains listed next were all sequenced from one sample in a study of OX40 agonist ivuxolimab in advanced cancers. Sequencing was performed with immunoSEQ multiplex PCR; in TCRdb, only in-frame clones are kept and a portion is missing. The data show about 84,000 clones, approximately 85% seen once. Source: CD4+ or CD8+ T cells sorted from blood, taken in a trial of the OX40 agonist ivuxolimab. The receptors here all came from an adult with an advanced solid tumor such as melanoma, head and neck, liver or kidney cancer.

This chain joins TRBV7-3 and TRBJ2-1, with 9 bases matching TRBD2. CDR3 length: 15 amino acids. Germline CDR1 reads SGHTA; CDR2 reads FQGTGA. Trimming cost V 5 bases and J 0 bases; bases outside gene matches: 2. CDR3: CASSQAGGSYNEQFF. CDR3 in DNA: TGTGCCAGCAGCCAAGCGGGGGGCTCCTACAATGAGCAGTTCTTC.

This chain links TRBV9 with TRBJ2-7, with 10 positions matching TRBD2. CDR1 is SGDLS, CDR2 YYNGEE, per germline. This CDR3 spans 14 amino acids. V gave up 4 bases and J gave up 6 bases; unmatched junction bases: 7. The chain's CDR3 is CASSRIAGGGEQYF. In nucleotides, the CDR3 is TGTGCCAGCAGCAGGATAGCGGGAGGTGGCGAGCAGTACTTC.

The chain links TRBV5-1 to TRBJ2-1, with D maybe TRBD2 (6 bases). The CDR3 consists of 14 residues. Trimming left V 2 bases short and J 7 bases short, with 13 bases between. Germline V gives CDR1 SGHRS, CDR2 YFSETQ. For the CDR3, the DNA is TGCGCCAGCAGCTTTGGGGACTTCCTAAATGAGCAGTTCTTC. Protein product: CASSFGDFLNEQFF.

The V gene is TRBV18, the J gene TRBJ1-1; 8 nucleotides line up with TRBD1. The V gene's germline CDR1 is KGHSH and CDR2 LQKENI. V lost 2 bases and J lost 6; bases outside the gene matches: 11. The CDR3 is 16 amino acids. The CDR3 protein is CASSPFFIQGAAEAFF. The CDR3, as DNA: TGTGCCAGCTCACCATTTTTCATTCAGGGGGCCGCTGAAGCTTTCTTT.

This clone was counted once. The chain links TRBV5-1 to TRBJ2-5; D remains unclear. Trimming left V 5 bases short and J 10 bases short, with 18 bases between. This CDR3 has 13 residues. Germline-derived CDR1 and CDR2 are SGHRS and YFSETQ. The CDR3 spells CASSIGERKNQYF. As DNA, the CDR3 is TGCGCCAGCAGTATAGGAGAGAGGAAGAACCAGTACTTC.

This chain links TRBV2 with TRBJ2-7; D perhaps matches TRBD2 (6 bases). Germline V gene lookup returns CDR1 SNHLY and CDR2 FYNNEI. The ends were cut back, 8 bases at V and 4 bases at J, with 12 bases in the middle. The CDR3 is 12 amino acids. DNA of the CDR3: TGTGCCAGCGCGGCGGGATCATACGAGCAGTACTTC. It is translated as CASAAGSYEQYF.

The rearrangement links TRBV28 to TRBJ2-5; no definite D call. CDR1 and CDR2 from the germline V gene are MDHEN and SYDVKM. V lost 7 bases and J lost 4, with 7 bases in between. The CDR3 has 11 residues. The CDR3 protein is CASTFRETQYF. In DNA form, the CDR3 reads TGTGCCAGCACATTCCGAGAGACCCAGTACTTC. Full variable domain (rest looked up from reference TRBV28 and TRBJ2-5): DVKVTQSSRYLVKRTGEKVFLECVQDMDHENMFWYRQDPGLGLRLIYFSYDVKMKEKGDIPEGYSVSREKKERFSLILESASTNQTSMYLCASTFRETQYFGPGTRLLVL.

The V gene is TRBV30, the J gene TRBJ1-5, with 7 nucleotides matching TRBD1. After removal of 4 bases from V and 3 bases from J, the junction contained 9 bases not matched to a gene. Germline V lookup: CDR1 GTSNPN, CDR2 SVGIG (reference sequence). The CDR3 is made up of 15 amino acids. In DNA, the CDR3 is TGTGCCTGGAACTTACAGACAGGGCACAATCAGCCCCAGCATTTT. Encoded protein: CAWNLQTGHNQPQHF.

The CDR3 coding sequence is TGTGCCAGCAGCCCCGGGACTAGCGGACAACGAGCCAAAAACATTCAGTACTTC. The encoded protein is CASSPGTSGQRAKNIQYF. The chain has TRBV7-9 and TRBJ2-4, with 11 positions matching TRBD2. The trim removed 5 bases at V and 0 bases at J, leaving 9 bases unmatched. The CDR3 is 18 amino acids. Germline V gene sequence: CDR1 SEHNR, CDR2 FQNEAQ (reference sequence).

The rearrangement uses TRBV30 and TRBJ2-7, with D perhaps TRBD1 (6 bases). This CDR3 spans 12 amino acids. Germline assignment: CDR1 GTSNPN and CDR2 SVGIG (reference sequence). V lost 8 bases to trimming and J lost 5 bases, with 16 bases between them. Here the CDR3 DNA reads TGTGCCCGATCCAGGGGCAGCAACGAGCAGTACTTC. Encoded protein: CARSRGSNEQYF.

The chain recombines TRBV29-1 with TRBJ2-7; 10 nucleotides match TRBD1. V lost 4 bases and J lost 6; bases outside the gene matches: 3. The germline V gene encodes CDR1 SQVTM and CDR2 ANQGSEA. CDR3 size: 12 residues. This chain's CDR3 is CSVGTGGREQYF. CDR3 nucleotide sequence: TGCAGCGTTGGGACAGGGGGGCGCGAGCAGTACTTC.

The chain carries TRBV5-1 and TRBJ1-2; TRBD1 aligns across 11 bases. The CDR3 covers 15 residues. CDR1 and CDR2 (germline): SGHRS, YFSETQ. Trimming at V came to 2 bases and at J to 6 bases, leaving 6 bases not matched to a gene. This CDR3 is CASSFSGTGGDGYTF. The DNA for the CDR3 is TGCGCCAGCAGCTTTTCCGGGACAGGGGGTGATGGCTACACCTTC.

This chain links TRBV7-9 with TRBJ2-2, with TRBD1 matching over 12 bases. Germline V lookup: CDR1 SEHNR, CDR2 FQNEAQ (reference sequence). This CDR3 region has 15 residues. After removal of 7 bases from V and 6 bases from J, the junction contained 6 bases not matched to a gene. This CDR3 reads CASNVGQGAAGELFF. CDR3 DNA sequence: TGTGCCAGCAACGTGGGACAGGGGGCGGCCGGGGAGCTGTTTTTT.

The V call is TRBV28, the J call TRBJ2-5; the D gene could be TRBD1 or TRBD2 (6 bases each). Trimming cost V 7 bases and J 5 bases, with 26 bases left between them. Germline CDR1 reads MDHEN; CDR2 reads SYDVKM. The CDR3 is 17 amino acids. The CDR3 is CASNSIRTGATRETQYF. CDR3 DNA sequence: TGTGCCAGCAACTCTATCAGAACGGGGGCCACCCGGGAGACCCAGTACTTC. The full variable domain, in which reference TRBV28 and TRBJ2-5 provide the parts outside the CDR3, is DVKVTQSSRYLVKRTGEKVFLECVQDMDHENMFWYRQDPGLGLRLIYFSYDVKMKEKGDIPEGYSVSREKKERFSLILESASTNQTSMYLCASNSIRTGATRETQYFGPGTRLLVL.

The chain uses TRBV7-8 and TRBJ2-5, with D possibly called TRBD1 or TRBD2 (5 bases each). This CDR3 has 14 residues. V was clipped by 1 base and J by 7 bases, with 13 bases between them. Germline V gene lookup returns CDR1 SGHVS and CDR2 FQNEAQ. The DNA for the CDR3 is TGTGCCAGCAGCTTAGTCCTCAGGGACGGGACCCAGTACTTC. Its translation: CASSLVLRDGTQYF.

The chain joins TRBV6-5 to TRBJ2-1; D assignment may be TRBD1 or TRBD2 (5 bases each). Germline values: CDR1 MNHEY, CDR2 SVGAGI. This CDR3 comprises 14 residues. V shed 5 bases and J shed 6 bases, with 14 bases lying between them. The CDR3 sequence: CASSTPSGTNEQFF. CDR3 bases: TGTGCCAGCAGTACCCCTTCGGGGACCAATGAGCAGTTCTTC.

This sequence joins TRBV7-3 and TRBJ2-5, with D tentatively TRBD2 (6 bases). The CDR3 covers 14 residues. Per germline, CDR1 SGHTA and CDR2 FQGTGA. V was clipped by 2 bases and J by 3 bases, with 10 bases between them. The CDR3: CASSLGGNKETQYF. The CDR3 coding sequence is TGTGCCAGCAGCTTAGGCGGGAATAAAGAGACCCAGTACTTC. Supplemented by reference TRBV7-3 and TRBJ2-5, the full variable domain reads GAGVSQTPSNKVTEKGKYVELRCDPISGHTALYWYRQSLGQGPEFLIYFQGTGAADDSGLPNDRFFAVRPEGSVSTLKIQRTERGDSAVYLCASSLGGNKETQYFGPGTRLLVL.

DNA of the CDR3: TGCGCCAGCAGCTTGGCTCGGACAGGCTCTGGAAACACCATATATTTT. Translating gives CASSLARTGSGNTIYF. The chain recombines TRBV5-1 with TRBJ1-3; 7 bases line up with TRBD1. The CDR3 has 16 residues. Germline CDR1 reads SGHRS; CDR2 reads YFSETQ. After removal of 0 bases from V and 0 bases from J, the junction contained 3 bases not matched to a gene.

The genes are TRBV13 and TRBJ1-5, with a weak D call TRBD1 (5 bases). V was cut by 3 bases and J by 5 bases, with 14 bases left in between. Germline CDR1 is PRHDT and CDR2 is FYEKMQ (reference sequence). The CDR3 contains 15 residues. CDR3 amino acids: CASSFFRESDQPQHF. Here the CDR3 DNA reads TGTGCCAGCAGCTTTTTCAGGGAATCTGATCAGCCCCAGCATTTT.

The CDR3 bases are TGTGCCAGCAGCCTCGGGACGGCCCCGGGCGAGCAGTACTTC. Residues: CASSLGTAPGEQYF. V usage is TRBV14 and J usage is TRBJ2-7, with D perhaps assigned TRBD1 or TRBD2 (5 bases each). CDR1 is SGHDN and CDR2 is FVKESK in the germline V gene. The CDR3 extends over 14 amino acids. The V end was cut by 4 bases, the J end by 6 bases, with 16 bases between.

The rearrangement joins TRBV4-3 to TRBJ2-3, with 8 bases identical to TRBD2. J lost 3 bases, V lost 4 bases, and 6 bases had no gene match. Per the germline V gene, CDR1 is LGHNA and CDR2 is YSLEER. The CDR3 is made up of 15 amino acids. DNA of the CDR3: TGCGCCAGCAGCCTGGGACTAGGTGTGACAGATACGCAGTATTTT. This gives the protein CASSLGLGVTDTQYF.

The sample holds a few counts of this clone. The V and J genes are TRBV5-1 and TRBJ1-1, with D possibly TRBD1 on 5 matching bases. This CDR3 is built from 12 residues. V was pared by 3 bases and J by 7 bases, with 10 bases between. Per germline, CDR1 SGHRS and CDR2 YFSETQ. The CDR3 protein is CASSWDGREAFF. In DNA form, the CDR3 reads TGCGCCAGCAGCTGGGACGGGCGTGAAGCTTTCTTT.

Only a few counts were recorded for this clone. The CDR3 protein is CASSSTGTSSYNEQFF. The DNA for the CDR3 is TGCGCCAGCAGCTCTACCGGGACTAGCTCCTACAATGAGCAGTTCTTC. V is TRBV5-1 and J is TRBJ2-1, with 8 bases that match TRBD2. Trimming at V came to 3 bases and at J to 0 bases, leaving 5 bases not matched to a gene. The germline gives CDR1 SGHRS, CDR2 YFSETQ. The CDR3 sequence is 16 residues long.

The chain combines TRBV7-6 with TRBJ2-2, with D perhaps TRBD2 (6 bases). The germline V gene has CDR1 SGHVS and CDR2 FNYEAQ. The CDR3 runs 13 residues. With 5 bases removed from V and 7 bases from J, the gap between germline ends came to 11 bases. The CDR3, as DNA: TGTGCCAGCAGCGCGGCCGGGGGCGGGGAGCTGTTTTTT. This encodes CASSAAGGGELFF.

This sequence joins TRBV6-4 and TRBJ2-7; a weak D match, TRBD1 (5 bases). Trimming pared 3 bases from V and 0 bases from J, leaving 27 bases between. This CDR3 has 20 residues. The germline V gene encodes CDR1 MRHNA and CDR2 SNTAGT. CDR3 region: CASSDCLQGQGSRFSYEQYF. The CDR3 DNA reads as TGTGCCAGCAGTGATTGTCTGCAAGGGCAGGGTAGTCGGTTCTCCTACGAGCAGTACTTC.

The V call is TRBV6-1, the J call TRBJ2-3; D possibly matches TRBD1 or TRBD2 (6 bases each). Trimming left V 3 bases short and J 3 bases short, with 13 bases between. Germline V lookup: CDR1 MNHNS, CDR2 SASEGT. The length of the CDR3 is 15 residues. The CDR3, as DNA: TGTGCCAGCAGTGACAGGAGGGGGGCAACAGATACGCAGTATTTT. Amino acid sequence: CASSDRRGATDTQYF.

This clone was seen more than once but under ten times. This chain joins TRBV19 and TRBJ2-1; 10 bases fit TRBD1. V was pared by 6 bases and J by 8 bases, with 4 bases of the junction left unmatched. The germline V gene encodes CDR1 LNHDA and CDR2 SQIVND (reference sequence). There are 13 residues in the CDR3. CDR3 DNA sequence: TGTGCCAGTAGGGGACAGGGGATCCATGAGCAGTTCTTC. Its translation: CASRGQGIHEQFF.